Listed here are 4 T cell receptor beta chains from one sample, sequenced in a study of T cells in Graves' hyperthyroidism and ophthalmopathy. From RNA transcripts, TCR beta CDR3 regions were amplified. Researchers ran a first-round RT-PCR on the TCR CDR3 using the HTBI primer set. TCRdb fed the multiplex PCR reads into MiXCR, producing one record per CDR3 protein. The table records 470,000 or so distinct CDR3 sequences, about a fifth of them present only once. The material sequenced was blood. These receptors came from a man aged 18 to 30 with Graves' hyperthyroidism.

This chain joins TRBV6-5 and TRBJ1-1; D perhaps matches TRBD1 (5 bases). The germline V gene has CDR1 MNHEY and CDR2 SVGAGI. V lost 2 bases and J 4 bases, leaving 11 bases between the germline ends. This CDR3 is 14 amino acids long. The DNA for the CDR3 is TGTGCCAGCAGTTACCCGGGGGGGGGCACTGAAGCTTTCTTT. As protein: CASSYPGGGTEAFF.

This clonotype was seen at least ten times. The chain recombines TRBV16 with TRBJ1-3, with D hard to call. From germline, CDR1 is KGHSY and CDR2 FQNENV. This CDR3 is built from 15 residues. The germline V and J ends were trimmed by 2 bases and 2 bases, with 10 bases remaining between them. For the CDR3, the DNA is TGTGCCAGCAGCCAAAGAGGGCAAACTGGAAACACCATATATTTT. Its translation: CASSQRGQTGNTIYF.

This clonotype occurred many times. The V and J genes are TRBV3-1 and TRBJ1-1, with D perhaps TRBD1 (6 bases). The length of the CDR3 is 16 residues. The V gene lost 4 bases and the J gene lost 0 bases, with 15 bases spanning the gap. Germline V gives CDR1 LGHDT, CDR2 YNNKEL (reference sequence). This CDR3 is CASSLLVGAVNTEAFF. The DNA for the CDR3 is TGTGCCAGCAGCCTCCTCGTGGGGGCCGTGAACACTGAAGCTTTCTTT.

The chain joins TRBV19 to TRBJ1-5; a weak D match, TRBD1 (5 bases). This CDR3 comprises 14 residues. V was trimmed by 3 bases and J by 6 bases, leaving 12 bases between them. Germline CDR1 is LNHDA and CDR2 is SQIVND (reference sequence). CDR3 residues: CASSISQQGQPQHF. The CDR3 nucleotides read TGTGCCAGTAGTATCTCACAGCAGGGTCAGCCCCAGCATTTT.